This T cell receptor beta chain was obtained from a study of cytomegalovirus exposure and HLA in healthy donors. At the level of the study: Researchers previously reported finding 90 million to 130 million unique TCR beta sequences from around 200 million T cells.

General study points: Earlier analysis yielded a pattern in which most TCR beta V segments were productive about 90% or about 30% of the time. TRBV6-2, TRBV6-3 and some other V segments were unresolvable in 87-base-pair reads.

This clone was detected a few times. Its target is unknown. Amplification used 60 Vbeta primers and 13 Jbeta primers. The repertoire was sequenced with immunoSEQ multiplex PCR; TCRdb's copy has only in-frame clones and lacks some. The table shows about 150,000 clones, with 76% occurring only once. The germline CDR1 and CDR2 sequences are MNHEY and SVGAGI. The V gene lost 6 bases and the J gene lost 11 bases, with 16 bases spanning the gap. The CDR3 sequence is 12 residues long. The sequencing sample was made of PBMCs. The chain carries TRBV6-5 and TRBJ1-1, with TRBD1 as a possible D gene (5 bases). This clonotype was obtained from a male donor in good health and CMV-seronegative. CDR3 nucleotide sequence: TGTGCCAGCAGCCCCGGGGGGGTTGAGGCTTTCTTT. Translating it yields CASSPGGVEAFF.